The next 27 T cell receptor beta chains were all read from a single sample in a study of CD8 T cells in Susac syndrome (dated by TCRdb to 2018 to 2020). The library was built by means of the immunoSEQ multiplex PCR assay. RNA was extracted using the RNeasy kit, and 0.5 to 1 microgram was reverse transcribed with random hexamers. The raw public data were reprocessed by TCRdb itself: fastp quality trimming at Q25, MiXCR clonotype calling, in-frame beta chains only. Every entry covers one CDR3 protein and lists the most common genes and DNA from its rows. The sample records 300,000 to 350,000 distinct CDR3 sequences, 92% of which are singletons. In total, the top ten clones hold over 0.065% of the sample. The sample was CD4+ T cells from PBMCs. The receptors here all came from a human donor with multiple sclerosis.

This chain connects TRBV7-9 to TRBJ1-2, with D unclear. Trimming took off 1 base at V and 7 bases at J, with 10 bases between the two ends. The length of the CDR3 is 13 residues. CDR1 is SEHNR, CDR2 FQNEAQ, per germline (reference sequence). CDR3 nucleotide sequence: TGTGCCAGCAGCTTAGGGGAGTGGGGTGGCTACACCTTC. Translated: CASSLGEWGGYTF.

The chain carries TRBV4-1 and TRBJ2-7; weak D call: TRBD2 (6 bases). The V and J ends lost 1 base and 2 bases respectively, with 12 bases between them. The CDR3 runs 15 residues. CDR1 is MGHRA, CDR2 YSYEKL, per germline. In DNA form, the CDR3 reads TGCGCCAGCAGCCAAGGACTAGGTTTCGCCTACGAGCAGTACTTC. This codes for CASSQGLGFAYEQYF.

V and J are TRBV7-9 and TRBJ1-4; TRBD1 matches at 9 bases. CDR3 length equals 15 residues. J lost 5 bases, V lost 2 bases, and 3 bases had no gene match. Germline V gives CDR1 SEHNR, CDR2 FQNEAQ (reference sequence). CDR3 DNA: TGTGCCAGCAGCTTAAGGACAGGGGAGAATGAAAAACTGTTTTTT. This gives the protein CASSLRTGENEKLFF.

The chain uses TRBV5-1 and TRBJ2-1; the D gene is possibly TRBD2 (6 bases). The CDR3 contains 16 residues. Per the germline V gene, CDR1 is SGHRS and CDR2 is YFSETQ. Trimming left V 5 bases short and J 0 bases short, with 15 bases between. The CDR3 region is CASRSGSSGSYNEQFF. The CDR3 nucleotides are TGCGCCAGCAGATCCGGGAGCTCGGGCTCCTACAATGAGCAGTTCTTC.

J is TRBJ2-7 and V is TRBV20-1; D tentatively fits TRBD1 or TRBD2 (5 bases each). CDR1 is DFQATT, CDR2 SNEGSKA, per germline (reference sequence). Trimming left V 0 bases short and J 3 bases short, with 15 bases between. The CDR3 loop spans 15 amino acids. The CDR3 here is CSARDWGSTSYEQYF. DNA of the CDR3: TGCAGTGCTAGAGATTGGGGGAGTACCAGCTACGAGCAGTACTTC.

The chain links TRBV20-1 to TRBJ2-7; D not resolved. Deletions cut 4 bases from V and 0 bases from J, with 13 bases between. This CDR3 is 14 amino acids long. Germline V gene sequence: CDR1 DFQATT, CDR2 SNEGSKA (reference sequence). The CDR3 region has the DNA TGCAGTGCTATGAAGCCTGCGACCTCCTACGAGCAGTACTTC. Translating it yields CSAMKPATSYEQYF.

In DNA, the CDR3 is TGTGCCACCAGTGATTCGGGGGATGGCTACACCTTC. This encodes CATSDSGDGYTF. This chain connects TRBV24-1 to TRBJ1-2, with D perhaps TRBD1 (5 bases). V was shortened by 2 bases and J by 6 bases, with 6 bases between the two germline ends. CDR1 KGHDR and CDR2 SFDVKD come from the germline V gene. The CDR3 is made up of 12 amino acids.

As concerns this clonotype: One end of the junction varies from germline; a read error may be responsible. J is TRBJ1-2 and V is TRBV19; D ambiguous. This CDR3 is 13 amino acids long. Germline V gene lookup returns CDR1 LNHDA and CDR2 SQIVND (reference sequence). CDR3 sequence reads: CASTITALYGYTF. The CDR3 DNA reads TGTGCCAGTACTATAACAGCCCTCTATGGCTACACCTTC.

The chain links TRBV19 to TRBJ2-6; the match to TRBD2 covers 11 bases. The CDR3 loop spans 18 amino acids. Germline V gene lookup returns CDR1 LNHDA and CDR2 SQIVND (reference sequence). Trimming cost V 3 bases and J 0 bases; bases outside gene matches: 4. DNA of the CDR3: TGTGCCAGTAGTATCCTAGCGGGGGGATCCTCTGGGGCCAACGTCCTGACTTTC. Residues: CASSILAGGSSGANVLTF. The full variable domain, completed using reference TRBV19 and TRBJ2-6, is DGGITQSPKYLFRKEGQNVTLSCEQNLNHDAMYWYRQDPGQGLRLIYYSQIVNDFQKGDIAEGYSVSREKKESFPLTVTSAQKNPTAFYLCASSILAGGSSGANVLTFGAGSRLTVL.

This chain uses TRBV10-3 with TRBJ2-7; D tentatively reads TRBD1 or TRBD2 (5 bases each). Germline V lookup: CDR1 ENHRY, CDR2 SYGVKD. The V end lost 10 bases, the J end lost 0 bases, and 13 bases lay between the germline ends. The CDR3 runs to 13 residues. The chain's CDR3 is CATGTVSSYEQYF. In DNA, the CDR3 is TGTGCCACCGGGACCGTGAGCTCCTACGAGCAGTACTTC.

This clonotype turned up a few times. The rearrangement links TRBV6-5 to TRBJ1-5, with 7 positions matching TRBD1. V shed 4 bases, J shed 0 bases, and the junction held 3 bases outside the gene matches. There are 15 residues in the CDR3. In germline, CDR1 is MNHEY, CDR2 SVGAGI. CDR3 sequence reads: CASSLTGDSNQPQHF. CDR3 coding DNA: TGTGCCAGCAGTTTAACAGGGGATAGCAATCAGCCCCAGCATTTT.

This chain links TRBV7-9 with TRBJ1-2, with 9 bases identical to TRBD1. CDR3 length: 15 residues. Per germline, CDR1 SEHNR and CDR2 FQNEAQ (reference sequence). The V and J ends lost 5 bases and 8 bases, in that order; junction bases with no gene match: 12. The CDR3 DNA reads as TGTGCCAGCAGCCCGGGACAGGGCCCGCTAACGGGCTACACCTTC. Protein: CASSPGQGPLTGYTF.

This chain joins TRBV20-1 and TRBJ2-1, with TRBD1 as a possible D gene (6 bases). Germline CDR1 is DFQATT and CDR2 is SNEGSKA (reference sequence). The CDR3 spans 14 residues. The V and J ends lost 2 bases and 1 base respectively, with 9 bases between them. Here the CDR3 reads CSARRGSSYNEQFF. Written as DNA, the CDR3 is TGCAGTGCTAGAAGGGGGTCATCCTACAATGAGCAGTTCTTC.

The chain couples TRBV6-5 to TRBJ2-5; a weak D match, TRBD1 (5 bases). This CDR3 region has 15 residues. The V and J ends lost 0 bases and 5 bases respectively, with 13 bases between them. CDR1 MNHEY and CDR2 SVGAGI come from the germline V gene. The CDR3 is CASSYSSRVIETQYF. In DNA form, the CDR3 reads TGTGCCAGCAGTTACTCGAGCAGGGTAATCGAGACCCAGTACTTC.

The chain uses TRBV19 and TRBJ2-2; 9 nucleotides agree with TRBD1. Trimming took 6 bases from V and 1 from J; bases not matched to a gene: 3. Germline CDR1 and CDR2: LNHDA and SQIVND (reference sequence). The CDR3 loop spans 15 amino acids. The CDR3 nucleotides are TGTGCCAGTAGCACGGACAGGGGGAACACCGGGGAGCTGTTTTTT. This translates into CASSTDRGNTGELFF.

This chain connects TRBV5-1 to TRBJ2-5; 9 bases agree with TRBD1. The trim removed 3 bases at V and 1 base at J, leaving 4 bases unmatched. This CDR3 has 15 amino acids. Germline loops: CDR1 SGHRS, CDR2 YFSETQ. CDR3 coding DNA: TGCGCCAGCAGCTACGACAGGGGGGTCCAAGAGACCCAGTACTTC. This codes for CASSYDRGVQETQYF.

The gene calls are TRBV7-9 and TRBJ2-7; 12 bases are a match to TRBD1. The CDR3 spans 16 residues. Unmatched junction bases numbered 5, after V lost 0 bases and J lost 5 bases. Germline V gives CDR1 SEHNR, CDR2 FQNEAQ (reference sequence). This CDR3 reads CASSLAGTGGAHEQYF. DNA for the CDR3: TGTGCCAGCAGCTTAGCGGGGACAGGGGGCGCCCACGAGCAGTACTTC.

This sequence joins TRBV20-1 and TRBJ2-7, with 7 bases matching TRBD2. Looked up from germline, CDR1 is DFQATT and CDR2 is SNEGSKA (reference sequence). This CDR3 spans 14 amino acids. Losses at the gene ends were 2 bases for V and 2 bases for J; bases not matched to a gene: 6. As DNA, the CDR3 is TGCAGTGCTAGATCTAGCGGTGGGACCTACGAGCAGTACTTC. It yields the protein CSARSSGGTYEQYF.

The CDR3 loop is CASSSLLRGTSGRTAQYF. The CDR3 nucleotides are TGTGCCAGCAGCTCCCTCCTCAGGGGGACTAGCGGGAGAACGGCCCAGTACTTC. V is TRBV5-4 and J is TRBJ2-5; 14 nucleotides agree with TRBD2. Per the germline V gene, CDR1 is SGHNT and CDR2 is YYREEE (reference sequence). CDR3 size: 18 residues. V was pared by 3 bases and J by 9 bases, with 16 bases of the junction left unmatched.

This chain connects TRBV18 to TRBJ2-7, with D unresolved. Between the trimmed V and J ends, which lost 2 bases and 4 bases, there was a span of 12 bases. This CDR3 has 14 residues. CDR1 and CDR2 (germline): KGHSH, LQKENI. CDR3 nucleotides: TGTGCCAGCTCACCAGATTATGCGGAGTACGAGCAGTACTTC. This sequence encodes CASSPDYAEYEQYF.

The chain uses TRBV6-2 or TRBV6-3 and TRBJ2-1; 10 bases agree with TRBD2. V was clipped by 6 bases and J by 5 bases; unmatched bases: 7. The CDR3 totals 15 residues. CDR1 is MNHEY and CDR2 is SVGEGT in the germline V gene. As DNA, the CDR3 is TGTGCCAGCAGCCAACGGACTAGCGGAGACAATGAGCAGTTCTTC. Its protein is CASSQRTSGDNEQFF.

V usage is TRBV4-1 and J usage is TRBJ2-2; 12 positions agree with TRBD2. The V segment lost 1 base and the J segment 4 bases; nucleotides outside the gene matches: 1. The CDR3 has 16 residues. Germline V gene lookup returns CDR1 MGHRA and CDR2 YSYEKL. The CDR3 DNA follows: TGCGCCAGCAGCCAAGGACTAGCGGGAGCCACCGGGGAGCTGTTTTTT. Residues: CASSQGLAGATGELFF.

V gene TRBV7-6 combines with J gene TRBJ2-1, with D unresolved. The CDR3 extends over 14 amino acids. CDR1 SGHVS and CDR2 FNYEAQ come from the germline V gene. The ends were cut back, 5 bases at V and 0 bases at J, with 8 bases in the middle. CDR3 DNA: TGTGCCAGCAGCCGGTCATTCTCCTACAATGAGCAGTTCTTC. Amino acid sequence: CASSRSFSYNEQFF.

As to this clonotype: At one end, the junction sequence differs from germline, possibly due to a read error. The chain employs TRBV7-7 and TRBJ2-1; 11 bases map to TRBD2. The germline V gene encodes CDR1 SSHAT and CDR2 FNYEAQ (reference sequence). This CDR3 spans 14 amino acids. The CDR3 coding sequence is TGTGCTAGCAGCTTAGCGGGAGGGGGCAATGAGCAGTTCTTC. Its protein product is CASSLAGGGNEQFF.

This chain links TRBV12-2 with TRBJ2-5; TRBD2 reflects the table's D call only, with no check against the DNA. TRBV12-2 is a listed pseudogene. The CDR3 extends over 17 amino acids. The CDR3 coding sequence is TGTGCAAGTCGGATCCGGGCTAGCGGGAGGAGTGGAGAGACCCAGTACTTC. Translated: CASRIRASGRSGETQYF.

J is TRBJ2-5 and V is TRBV5-1; maybe TRBD1 (6 bases). The CDR3 spans 15 residues. The V end was cut by 4 bases, the J end by 9 bases, with 22 bases between. Germline assignment: CDR1 SGHRS and CDR2 YFSETQ. Written as DNA, the CDR3 is TGCGCCAGCAGCCTATACCCAACCGCTCCAGGGGCCCAGTACTTC. This codes for CASSLYPTAPGAQYF.

This chain connects TRBV12-3 or TRBV12-4 to TRBJ2-7; TRBD1 aligns across 7 bases. The V segment lost 3 bases and the J segment 4 bases; nucleotides outside the gene matches: 3. The CDR3 extends over 13 amino acids. CDR3 sequence reads: CASSFYRGYEQYF. The CDR3 DNA is TGTGCCAGCAGTTTTTACAGGGGATACGAGCAGTACTTC.